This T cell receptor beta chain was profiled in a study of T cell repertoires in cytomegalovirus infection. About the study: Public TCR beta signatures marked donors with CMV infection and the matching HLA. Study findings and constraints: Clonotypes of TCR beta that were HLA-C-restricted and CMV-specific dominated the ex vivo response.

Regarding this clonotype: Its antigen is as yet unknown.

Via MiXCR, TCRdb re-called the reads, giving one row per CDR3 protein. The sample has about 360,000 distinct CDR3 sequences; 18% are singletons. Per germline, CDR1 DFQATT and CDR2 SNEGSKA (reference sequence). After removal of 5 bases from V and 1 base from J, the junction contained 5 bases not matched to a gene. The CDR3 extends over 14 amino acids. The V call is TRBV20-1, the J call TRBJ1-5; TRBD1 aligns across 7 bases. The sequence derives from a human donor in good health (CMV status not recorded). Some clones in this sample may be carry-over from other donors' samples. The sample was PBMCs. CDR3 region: CSASRTGSNQPQHF. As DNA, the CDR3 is TGCAGTGCTTCACGGACAGGAAGCAATCAGCCCCAGCATTTT.